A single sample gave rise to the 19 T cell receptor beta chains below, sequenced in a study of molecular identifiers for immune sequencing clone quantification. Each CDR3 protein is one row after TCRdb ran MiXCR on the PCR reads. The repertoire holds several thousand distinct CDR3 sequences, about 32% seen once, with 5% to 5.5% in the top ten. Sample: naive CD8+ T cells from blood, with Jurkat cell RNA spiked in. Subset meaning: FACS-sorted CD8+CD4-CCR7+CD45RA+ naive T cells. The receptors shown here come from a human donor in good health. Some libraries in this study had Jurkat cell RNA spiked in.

The CDR3 loop reads CSAPLAGTYEQYF. The CDR3 nucleotides are TGCAGTGCTCCACTAGCGGGGACCTACGAGCAGTACTTC. The V gene is TRBV20-1, the J gene TRBJ2-7; 10 bases map to TRBD2. The CDR3 spans 13 residues. V dropped 5 bases and J dropped 2; count of bases not matched to a gene: 3. CDR1 and CDR2 (germline): DFQATT, SNEGSKA (reference sequence).

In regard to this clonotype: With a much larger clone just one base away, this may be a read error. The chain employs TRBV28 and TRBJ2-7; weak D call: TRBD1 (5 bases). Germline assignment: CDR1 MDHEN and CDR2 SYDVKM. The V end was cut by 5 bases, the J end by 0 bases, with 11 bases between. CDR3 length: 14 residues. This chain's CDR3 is CASSPPDSSYEQYF. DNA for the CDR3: TGTGCCAGCAGTCCTCCCGACAGCTCCTACGAGCAGTACTTC.

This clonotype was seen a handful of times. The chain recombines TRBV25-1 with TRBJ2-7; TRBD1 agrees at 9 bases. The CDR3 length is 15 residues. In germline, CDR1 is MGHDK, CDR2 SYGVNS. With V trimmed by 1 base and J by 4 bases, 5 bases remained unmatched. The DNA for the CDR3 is TGTGCCAGCAGTGAATTTGGGACAGGGCAGTACGAGCAGTACTTC. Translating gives CASSEFGTGQYEQYF.

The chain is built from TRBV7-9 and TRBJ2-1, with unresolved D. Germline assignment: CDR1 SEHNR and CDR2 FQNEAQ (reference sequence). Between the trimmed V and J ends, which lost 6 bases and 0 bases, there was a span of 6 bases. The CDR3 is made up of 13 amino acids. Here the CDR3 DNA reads TGTGCCAGCAGAACCGGCTCCTACAATGAGCAGTTCTTC. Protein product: CASRTGSYNEQFF.

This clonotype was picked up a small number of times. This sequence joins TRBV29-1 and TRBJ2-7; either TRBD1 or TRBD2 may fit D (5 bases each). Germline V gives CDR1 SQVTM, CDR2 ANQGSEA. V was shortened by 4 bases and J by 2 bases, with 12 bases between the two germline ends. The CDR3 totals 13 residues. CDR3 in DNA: TGCAGCGTTGTGCGAGGGGCCCCCTACGAGCAGTACTTC. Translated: CSVVRGAPYEQYF.

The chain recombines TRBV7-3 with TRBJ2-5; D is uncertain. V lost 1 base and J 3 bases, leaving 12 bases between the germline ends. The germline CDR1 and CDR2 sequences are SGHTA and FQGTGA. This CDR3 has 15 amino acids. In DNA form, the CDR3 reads TGTGCCAGCAGCTTAAGATTAGGTACTGAAGAGACCCAGTACTTC. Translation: CASSLRLGTEETQYF.

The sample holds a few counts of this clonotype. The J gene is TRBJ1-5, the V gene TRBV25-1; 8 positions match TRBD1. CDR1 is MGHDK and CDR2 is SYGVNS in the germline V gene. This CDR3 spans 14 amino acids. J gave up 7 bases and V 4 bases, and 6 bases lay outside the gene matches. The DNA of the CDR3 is TGTGCCAGCAGTGGACAGGGGTCAGGCCAGCCCCAGCATTTT. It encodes CASSGQGSGQPQHF.

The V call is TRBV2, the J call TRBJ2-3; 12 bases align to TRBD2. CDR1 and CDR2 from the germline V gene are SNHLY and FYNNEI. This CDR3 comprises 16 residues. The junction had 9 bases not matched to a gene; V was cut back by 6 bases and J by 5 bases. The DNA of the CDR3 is TGTGCCAGCAGGATCTGGACTAGCGGGACCCTAGATACGCAGTATTTT. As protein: CASRIWTSGTLDTQYF.

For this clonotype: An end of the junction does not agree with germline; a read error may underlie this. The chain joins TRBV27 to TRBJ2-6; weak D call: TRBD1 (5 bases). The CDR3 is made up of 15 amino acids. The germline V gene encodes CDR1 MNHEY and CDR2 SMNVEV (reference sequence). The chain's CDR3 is CASSLQFSGANVLPF. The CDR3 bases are TGTGCCAGCAGTTTACAATTCTCTGGGGCCAACGTCCTGCCTTTC.

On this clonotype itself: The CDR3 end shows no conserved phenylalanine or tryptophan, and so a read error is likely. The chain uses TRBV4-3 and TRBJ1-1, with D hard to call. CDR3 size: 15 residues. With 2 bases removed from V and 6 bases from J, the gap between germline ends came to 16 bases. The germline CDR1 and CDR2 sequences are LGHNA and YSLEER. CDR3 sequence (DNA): TGCGCCAGCAGCCAATACTCGGTCCCCCCTCCTGAAGCTTTCTTA. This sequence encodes CASSQYSVPPPEAFL.

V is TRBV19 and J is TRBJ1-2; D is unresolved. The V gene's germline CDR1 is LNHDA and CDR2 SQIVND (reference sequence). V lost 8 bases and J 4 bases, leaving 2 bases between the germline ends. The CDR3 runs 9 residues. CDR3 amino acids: CASPYGYTF. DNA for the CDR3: TGTGCCAGTCCCTATGGCTACACCTTC.

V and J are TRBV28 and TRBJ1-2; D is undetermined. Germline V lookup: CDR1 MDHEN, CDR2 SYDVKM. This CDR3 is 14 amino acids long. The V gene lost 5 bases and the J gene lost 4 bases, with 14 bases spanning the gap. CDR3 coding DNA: TGTGCCAGCAGTCCTACGGGAGGAAGCTATGGCTACACCTTC. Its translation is CASSPTGGSYGYTF.

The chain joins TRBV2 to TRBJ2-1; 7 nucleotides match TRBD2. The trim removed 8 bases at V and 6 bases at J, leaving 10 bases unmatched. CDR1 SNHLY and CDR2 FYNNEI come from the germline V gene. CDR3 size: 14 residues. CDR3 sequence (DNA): TGTGCCAGCCCCGACGGGGGGAGGGCCAATGAGCAGTTCTTC. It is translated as CASPDGGRANEQFF.

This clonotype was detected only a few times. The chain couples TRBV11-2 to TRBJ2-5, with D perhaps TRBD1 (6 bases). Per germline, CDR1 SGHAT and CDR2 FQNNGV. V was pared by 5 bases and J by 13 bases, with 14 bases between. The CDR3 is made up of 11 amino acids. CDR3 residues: CASSETQGLYF. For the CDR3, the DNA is TGTGCCAGCAGCGAAACACAGGGTCTGTACTTC.

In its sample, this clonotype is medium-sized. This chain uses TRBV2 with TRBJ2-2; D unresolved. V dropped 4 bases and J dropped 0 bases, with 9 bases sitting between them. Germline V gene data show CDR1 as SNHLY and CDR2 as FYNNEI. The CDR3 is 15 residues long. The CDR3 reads CASSVPMSNTGELFF. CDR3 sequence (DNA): TGTGCCAGCAGTGTCCCGATGTCGAACACCGGGGAGCTGTTTTTT.

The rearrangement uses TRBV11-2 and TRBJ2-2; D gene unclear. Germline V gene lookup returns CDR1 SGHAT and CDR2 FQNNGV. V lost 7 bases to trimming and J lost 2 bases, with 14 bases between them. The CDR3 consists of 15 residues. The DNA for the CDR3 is TGTGCCAGCAACGTGTTGAGTAGTAACACCGGGGAGCTGTTTTTT. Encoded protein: CASNVLSSNTGELFF.

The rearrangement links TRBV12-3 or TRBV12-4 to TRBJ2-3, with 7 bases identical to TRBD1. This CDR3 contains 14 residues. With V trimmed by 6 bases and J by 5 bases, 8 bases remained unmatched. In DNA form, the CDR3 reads TGTGCCAGCAGCTCCCTAAGGACAGGAGATACGCAGTATTTT. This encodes CASSSLRTGDTQYF.

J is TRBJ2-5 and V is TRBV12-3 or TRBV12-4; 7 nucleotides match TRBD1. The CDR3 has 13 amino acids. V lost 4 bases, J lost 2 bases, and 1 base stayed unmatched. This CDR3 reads CASSWDSQETQYF. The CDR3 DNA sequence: TGTGCCAGCAGTTGGGACAGTCAAGAGACCCAGTACTTC.

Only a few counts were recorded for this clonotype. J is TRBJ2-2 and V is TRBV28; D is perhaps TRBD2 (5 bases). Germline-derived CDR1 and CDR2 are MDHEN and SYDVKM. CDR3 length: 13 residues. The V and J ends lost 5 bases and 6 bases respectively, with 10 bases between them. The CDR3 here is CASSTRLAGELFF. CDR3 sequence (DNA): TGTGCCAGCAGTACTAGACTGGCCGGGGAGCTGTTTTTT.